Following are 20 T cell receptor beta chains from one sample sequenced in a study of post-analysis software for immune sequencing data. Whole-study results and caveats: Five TRBV segments, including TRBV5-6, TRBV5-1 and TRBV20-1, were more frequent in patients than controls.

Unique molecular identifiers were present in the TCR beta cDNA libraries. Using its own MiXCR run on the PCR reads, TCRdb lists one record per CDR3 protein. The table lists about 820,000 distinct CDR3 sequences, approximately 50% of them singletons. Their specific antigens are unknown. Specimen: blood. The receptors derive from a girl aged 10 to 17 with multiple sclerosis.

The V gene is TRBV12-3 or TRBV12-4, the J gene TRBJ2-1; D gene ambiguous. Trimming stripped 7 bases from V and 0 bases from J, with 10 bases between. CDR3 length: 14 residues. The CDR3, as DNA: TGTGCCAGCACACGCAGCAGCTCCTACAATGAGCAGTTCTTC. It yields the protein CASTRSSSYNEQFF.

This rearrangement joins TRBV7-9 to TRBJ2-1; D is unresolved. The CDR3 covers 13 residues. Trimming took 1 base from V and 6 from J, leaving 7 bases between them. CDR1 is SEHNR, CDR2 FQNEAQ, per germline (reference sequence). DNA for the CDR3: TGTGCCAGCAGCTTAGGGTATGGCAATGAGCAGTTCTTC. This translates into CASSLGYGNEQFF.

The chain joins TRBV19 to TRBJ2-3, with 7 nucleotides matching TRBD1. The CDR3 is 15 residues long. The germline V gene encodes CDR1 LNHDA and CDR2 SQIVND (reference sequence). The V gene end was trimmed by 10 bases and the J gene end by 1 base; junction bases not matched to a gene: 11. CDR3 DNA: TGTGCCACCAAAGACAGGGCGTGGGGCACAGATACGCAGTATTTT. It codes for CATKDRAWGTDTQYF.

This clonotype was detected only a few times. The chain has TRBV27 and TRBJ2-7, with TRBD1 matching 7 bases. The V and J ends lost 4 bases and 4 bases, in that order; junction bases with no gene match: 7. Germline V gene data show CDR1 as MNHEY and CDR2 as SMNVEV (reference sequence). There are 14 residues in the CDR3. The CDR3 protein is CASSSYAQGYEQYF. CDR3 nucleotides: TGTGCCAGCAGTTCGTATGCACAGGGGTACGAGCAGTACTTC.

V usage is TRBV20-1 and J usage is TRBJ2-7, with TRBD1 identical over 7 bases. The CDR3 has 13 residues. The ends lost 5 bases at V and 3 bases at J; junction bases unmatched: 7. Per the germline V gene, CDR1 is DFQATT and CDR2 is SNEGSKA (reference sequence). The CDR3 loop is CSARSTGNYEQYF. The CDR3 coding sequence is TGCAGTGCTCGATCGACAGGGAACTACGAGCAGTACTTC.

This clonotype was seen more than once but under ten times. V and J are TRBV20-1 and TRBJ2-1, with 7 bases lining up with TRBD2. The J call may be faulty, since TRBJ2-7 better matches the DNA end. The CDR3 is 15 residues long. Germline loops: CDR1 DFQATT, CDR2 SNEGSKA (reference sequence). CDR3 coding DNA: TGCAGTGCGACCGACCGGACTAGAGCCTACAATGAGCAGTACTTC. It specifies CSATDRTRAYNEQYF.

This clonotype was seen once. The germline gene is not matched at one end of the junction; a read error may be the cause. The chain is built from TRBV5-1 and TRBJ2-3; D remains ambiguous. The CDR3 sequence is 14 residues long. Per the germline V gene, CDR1 is SGHRS and CDR2 is YFSETQ. The chain's CDR3 is CASSLTTRTDTRYF. Written as DNA, the CDR3 is TGCGCCAGCAGCTTAACGACTCGCACAGATACGCGGTATTTT.

The chain carries TRBV24-1 and TRBJ2-3, with 10 nucleotides matching TRBD1. V was clipped by 4 bases and J by 4 bases; unmatched bases: 7. Per germline, CDR1 KGHDR and CDR2 SFDVKD. This CDR3 is built from 16 residues. The CDR3 sequence is CATSDPGQGEADTQYF. CDR3 DNA sequence: TGTGCCACCAGTGACCCCGGACAGGGGGAGGCAGATACGCAGTATTTT.

The V call is TRBV25-1, the J call TRBJ2-7, with D possibly matching TRBD1 (5 bases). CDR3 length: 14 amino acids. Trimming took 6 bases from V and 0 from J, leaving 12 bases between them. Germline assignment: CDR1 MGHDK and CDR2 SYGVNS. The CDR3 is CASRGAHYSYEQYF. For the CDR3, the DNA is TGTGCCAGCAGAGGGGCTCATTACTCCTACGAGCAGTACTTC.

The rearrangement links TRBV6-5 to TRBJ2-7, with 7 bases identical to TRBD1. This CDR3 comprises 16 residues. V lost 2 bases and J lost 0; bases outside the gene matches: 7. Per the germline V gene, CDR1 is MNHEY and CDR2 is SVGAGI. CDR3 amino acids: CASSYGVGGLSYEQYF. CDR3 sequence (DNA): TGTGCCAGCAGTTACGGGGTAGGGGGCCTCTCCTACGAGCAGTACTTC.

V is TRBV12-3 or TRBV12-4 and J is TRBJ2-5, with unresolved D. This CDR3 is built from 14 residues. The V end lost 3 bases, the J end lost 5 bases, and 13 bases lay between the germline ends. The CDR3 DNA follows: TGTGCCAGCAGTTTCGGTACGGTGGGGGAGACCCAGTACTTC. Translating gives CASSFGTVGETQYF.

This clonotype occurred a few times. This chain connects TRBV29-1 to TRBJ2-7; D is perhaps TRBD1 (6 bases). V was trimmed by 6 bases and J by 2 bases, leaving 11 bases between them. CDR1 is SQVTM and CDR2 is ANQGSEA in the germline V gene. The CDR3 length is 12 residues. The CDR3 DNA reads as TGCAGCGTCAAGGACAGACCCTACGAGCAGTACTTC. As protein: CSVKDRPYEQYF.

As for this clonotype: The germline gene is not matched at one end of the junction; a read error may be the cause. The V and J genes are TRBV6-5 and TRBJ2-4, with D hard to call. Matching the DNA end better, TRBJ2-7 makes the J call doubtful. Germline assignment: CDR1 MNHEY and CDR2 SVGAGI. The CDR3 totals 14 residues. The CDR3 loop is CASRYSLNPYEQYF. In nucleotides, the CDR3 is TGTGCCAGCAGGTACTCACTCAATCCCTACGAGCAGTACTTC.

The gene calls are TRBV29-1 and TRBJ2-5, with D hard to call. The tail of the sequence fits TRBJ2-7 better, so the J call may be wrong. The CDR3 covers 13 residues. Germline V gene data show CDR1 as SQVTM and CDR2 as ANQGSEA. The CDR3 protein is CSVVSRNAYEQYF. The CDR3, as DNA: TGCAGCGTTGTAAGCAGGAACGCCTACGAGCAGTACTTC.

The chain combines TRBV6-1 with TRBJ1-2; the D is unclear. The CDR3 runs to 15 residues. V gave up 3 bases and J gave up 0 bases, with 11 bases separating them. Germline assignment: CDR1 MNHNS and CDR2 SASEGT. The CDR3 here is CASSELRRANYGYTF. For the CDR3, the DNA is TGTGCCAGCAGTGAGCTACGCCGAGCTAACTATGGCTACACCTTC.

The CDR3 is CSAARALDYGYTF. The CDR3 bases are TGCAGCGCCGCTAGGGCGTTAGACTATGGCTACACCTTC. The chain is built from TRBV29-1 and TRBJ1-2; D gene ambiguous. The CDR3 length is 13 residues. V lost 7 bases and J lost 3, with 15 bases in between. CDR1 SQVTM and CDR2 ANQGSEA come from the germline V gene. Filled out from reference TRBV29-1 and TRBJ1-2, the complete variable domain reads SAVISQKPSRDICQRGTSLTIQCQVDSQVTMMFWYRQQPGQSLTLIATANQGSEATYESGFVIDKFPISRPNLTFSTLTVSNMSPEDSSIYLCSAARALDYGYTFGSGTRLTVV.

The chain is built from TRBV6-5 and TRBJ1-2; TRBD1 matches 8 bases. V gave up 6 bases and J gave up 3 bases; unmatched junction bases: 6. Germline V gene data show CDR1 as MNHEY and CDR2 as SVGAGI. This CDR3 has 14 amino acids. The CDR3 nucleotides read TGTGCCAGCAGCGATGGGACAGGTTACTATGGCTACACCTTC. It yields the protein CASSDGTGYYGYTF.

V usage is TRBV20-1 and J usage is TRBJ2-1, with 9 bases that match TRBD1. The length of the CDR3 is 15 residues. V lost 5 bases and J lost 7; bases outside the gene matches: 12. Germline V gene lookup returns CDR1 DFQATT and CDR2 SNEGSKA (reference sequence). CDR3 DNA: TGCAGTGCTTTCGGACCCGGGACAGGGAGGAATGAGCAGTTCTTC. Its translation: CSAFGPGTGRNEQFF.

J is TRBJ1-1 and V is TRBV5-6; 8 nucleotides match TRBD1. V lost 5 bases to trimming and J lost 0 bases; unmatched junction nucleotides: 0. This CDR3 comprises 13 residues. Per germline, CDR1 SGHDT and CDR2 YYEEEE. In nucleotides, the CDR3 is TGTGCCAGCAGACAGGGGGTGAACACTGAAGCTTTCTTT. This gives the protein CASRQGVNTEAFF.

This clonotype was recorded a few times. This chain uses TRBV7-9 with TRBJ1-2; D remains unclear. CDR1 and CDR2 from the germline V gene are SEHNR and FQNEAQ (reference sequence). The CDR3 contains 15 residues. Trimming pared 5 bases from V and 5 bases from J, leaving 18 bases between. The CDR3 sequence is CASSPPLDGLYGYTF. In DNA, the CDR3 is TGTGCCAGCAGCCCACCTCTGGACGGCCTGTATGGCTACACCTTC.